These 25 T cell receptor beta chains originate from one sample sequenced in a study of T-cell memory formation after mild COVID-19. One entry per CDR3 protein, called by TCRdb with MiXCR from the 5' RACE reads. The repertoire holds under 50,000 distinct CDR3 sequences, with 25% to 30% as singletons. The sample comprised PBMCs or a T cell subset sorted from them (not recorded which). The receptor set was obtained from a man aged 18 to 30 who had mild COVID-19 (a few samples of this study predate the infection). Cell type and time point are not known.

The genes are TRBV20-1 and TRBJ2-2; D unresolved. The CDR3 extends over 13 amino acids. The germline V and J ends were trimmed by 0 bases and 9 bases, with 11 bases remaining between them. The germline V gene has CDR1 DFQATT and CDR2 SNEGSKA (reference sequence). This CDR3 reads CSAREPTSRELFF. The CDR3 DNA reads TGCAGTGCTAGAGAGCCTACCTCCCGGGAGCTGTTTTTT.

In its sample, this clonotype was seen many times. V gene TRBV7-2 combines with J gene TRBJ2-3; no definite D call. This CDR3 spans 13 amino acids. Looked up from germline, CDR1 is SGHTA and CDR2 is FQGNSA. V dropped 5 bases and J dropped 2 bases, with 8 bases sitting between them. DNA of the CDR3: TGTGCCAGCAGCCCTTCTTCCACAGATACGCAGTATTTT. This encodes CASSPSSTDTQYF.

The CDR3 sequence: CASSSRTSGITDTQYF. The DNA for the CDR3 is TGTGCCAGCAGTTCCCGGACTAGCGGGATTACAGATACGCAGTATTTT. V usage is TRBV12-3 or TRBV12-4 and J usage is TRBJ2-3; 12 bases line up with TRBD2. The length of the CDR3 is 16 residues. V was pared by 4 bases and J by 3 bases, with 5 bases of the junction left unmatched.

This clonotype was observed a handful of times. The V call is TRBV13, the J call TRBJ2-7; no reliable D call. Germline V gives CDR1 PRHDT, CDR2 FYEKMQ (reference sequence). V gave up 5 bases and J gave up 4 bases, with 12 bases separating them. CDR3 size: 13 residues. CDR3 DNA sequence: TGTGCCAGCAGCCTCGAGACCGAATACGAGCAGTACTTC. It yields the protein CASSLETEYEQYF.

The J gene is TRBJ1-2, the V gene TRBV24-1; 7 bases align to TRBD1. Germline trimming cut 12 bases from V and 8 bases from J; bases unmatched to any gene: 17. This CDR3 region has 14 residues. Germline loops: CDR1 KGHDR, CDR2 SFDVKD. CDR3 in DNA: TGTGCCCCTCCACTGGGACAGCGTTTCGGAGGCTACACCTTC. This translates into CAPPLGQRFGGYTF.

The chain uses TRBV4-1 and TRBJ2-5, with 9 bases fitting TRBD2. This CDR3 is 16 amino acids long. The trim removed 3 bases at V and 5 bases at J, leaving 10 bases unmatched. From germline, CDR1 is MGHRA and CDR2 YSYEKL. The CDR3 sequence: CASSHAGTSPTETQYF. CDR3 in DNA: TGCGCCAGCAGCCACGCCGGGACTAGCCCTACGGAGACCCAGTACTTC.

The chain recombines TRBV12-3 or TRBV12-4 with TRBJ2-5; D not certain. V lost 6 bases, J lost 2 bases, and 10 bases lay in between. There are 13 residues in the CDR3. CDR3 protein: CASRRLGQETQYF. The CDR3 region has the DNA TGTGCCAGCAGGCGTCTAGGGCAAGAGACCCAGTACTTC.

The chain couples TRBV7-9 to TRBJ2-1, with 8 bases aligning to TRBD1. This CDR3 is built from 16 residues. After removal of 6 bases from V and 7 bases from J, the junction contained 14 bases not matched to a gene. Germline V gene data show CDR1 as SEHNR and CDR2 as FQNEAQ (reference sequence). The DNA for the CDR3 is TGTGCCAGCAGGGTTCCATTGGGACAGGATTGGAATGAGCAGTTCTTC. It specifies CASRVPLGQDWNEQFF.

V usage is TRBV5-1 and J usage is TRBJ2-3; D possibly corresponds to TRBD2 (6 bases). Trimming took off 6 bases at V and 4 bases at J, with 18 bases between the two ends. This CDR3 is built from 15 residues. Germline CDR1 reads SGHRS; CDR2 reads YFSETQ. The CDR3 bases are TGCGCCAGCACCCCCGGGGGTTCATGGGCAGATACGCAGTATTTT. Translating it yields CASTPGGSWADTQYF.

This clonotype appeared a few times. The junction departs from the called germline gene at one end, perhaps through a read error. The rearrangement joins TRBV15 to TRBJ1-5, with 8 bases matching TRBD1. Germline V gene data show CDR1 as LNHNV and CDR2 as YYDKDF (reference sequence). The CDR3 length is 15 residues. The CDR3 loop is CATSRTGVFNQPQHF. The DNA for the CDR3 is TGTGCCACCAGCAGGACAGGGGTATTTAATCAGCCACAGCATTTT. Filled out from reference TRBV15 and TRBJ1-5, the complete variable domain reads DAMVIQNPRYQVTQFGKPVTLSCSQTLNHNVMYWYQQKSSQAPKLLFHYYDKDFNNEADTPDNFQSRRPNTSFCFLDIRSPGLGDTAMYLCATSRTGVFNQPQHFGDGTRLSIL.

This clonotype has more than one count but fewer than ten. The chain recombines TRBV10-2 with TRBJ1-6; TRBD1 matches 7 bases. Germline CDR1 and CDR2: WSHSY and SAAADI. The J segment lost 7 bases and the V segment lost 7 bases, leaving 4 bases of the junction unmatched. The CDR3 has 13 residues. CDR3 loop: CASIGRGNSPLHF. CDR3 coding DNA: TGCGCCAGCATCGGCAGGGGGAATTCACCCCTCCACTTT.

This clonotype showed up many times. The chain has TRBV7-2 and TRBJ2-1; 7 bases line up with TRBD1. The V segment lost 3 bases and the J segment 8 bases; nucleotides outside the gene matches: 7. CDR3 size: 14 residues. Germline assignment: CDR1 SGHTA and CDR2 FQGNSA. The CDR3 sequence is CASSFGRGYDEQFF. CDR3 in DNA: TGTGCCAGCAGCTTCGGCAGGGGGTATGATGAGCAGTTCTTC.

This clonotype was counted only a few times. The CDR3: CATAQGNYNEQFF. The CDR3 DNA follows: TGTGCCACCGCGCAGGGAAATTACAATGAGCAGTTCTTC. The chain links TRBV15 to TRBJ2-1; weak D call: TRBD1 (5 bases). CDR3 length: 13 residues. Per the germline V gene, CDR1 is LNHNV and CDR2 is YYDKDF (reference sequence). Trimming left V 8 bases short and J 4 bases short, with 12 bases between.

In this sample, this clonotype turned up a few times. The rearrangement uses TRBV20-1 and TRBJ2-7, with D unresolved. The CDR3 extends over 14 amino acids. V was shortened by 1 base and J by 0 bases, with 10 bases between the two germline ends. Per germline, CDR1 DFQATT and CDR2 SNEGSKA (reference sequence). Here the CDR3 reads CSARVASSSYEQYV. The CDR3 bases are TGCAGTGCTAGAGTCGCCAGTAGCTCCTACGAGCAGTACGTC.

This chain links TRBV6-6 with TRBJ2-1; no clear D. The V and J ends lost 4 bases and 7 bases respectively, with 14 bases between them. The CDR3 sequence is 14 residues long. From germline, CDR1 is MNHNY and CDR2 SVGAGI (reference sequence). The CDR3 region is CASSLLASWNEQFF. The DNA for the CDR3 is TGTGCCAGCAGTTTGCTGGCTAGTTGGAATGAGCAGTTCTTC.

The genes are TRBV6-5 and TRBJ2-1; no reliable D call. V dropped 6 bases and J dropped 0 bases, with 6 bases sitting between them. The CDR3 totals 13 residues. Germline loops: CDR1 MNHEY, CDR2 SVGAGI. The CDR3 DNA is TGTGCCAGCAGCCACGGCTCCTACAATGAGCAGTTCTTC. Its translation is CASSHGSYNEQFF.

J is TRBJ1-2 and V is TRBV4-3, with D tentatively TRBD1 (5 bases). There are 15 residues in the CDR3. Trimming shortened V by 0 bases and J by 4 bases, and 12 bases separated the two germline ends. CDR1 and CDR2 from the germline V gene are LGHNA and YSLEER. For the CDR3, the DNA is TGCGCCAGCAGCCAAGATAAGGGGATGTCCTATGGCTACACCTTC. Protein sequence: CASSQDKGMSYGYTF.

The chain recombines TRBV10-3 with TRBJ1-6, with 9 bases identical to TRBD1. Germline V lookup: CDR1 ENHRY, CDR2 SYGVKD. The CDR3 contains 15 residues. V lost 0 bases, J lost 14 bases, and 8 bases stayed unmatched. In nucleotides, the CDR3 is TGTGCCATCAGTGAGTCGGGACAGGGTTCGTCGGCCCTCCACTTT. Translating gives CAISESGQGSSALHF.

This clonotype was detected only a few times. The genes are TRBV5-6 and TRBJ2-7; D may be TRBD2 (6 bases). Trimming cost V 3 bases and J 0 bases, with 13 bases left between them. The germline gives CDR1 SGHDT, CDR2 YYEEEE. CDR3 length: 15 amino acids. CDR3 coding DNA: TGTGCCAGCAGCTATGCGGGGACCTACTCCTACGAGCAGTACGTC. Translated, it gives CASSYAGTYSYEQYV.

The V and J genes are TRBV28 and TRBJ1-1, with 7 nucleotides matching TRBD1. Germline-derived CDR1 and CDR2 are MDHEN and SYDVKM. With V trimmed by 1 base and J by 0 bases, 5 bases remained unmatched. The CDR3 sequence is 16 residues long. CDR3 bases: TGTGCCAGCAGTTTATACAGGGGCTCTATGAACACTGAAGCTTTCTTT. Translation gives CASSLYRGSMNTEAFF.

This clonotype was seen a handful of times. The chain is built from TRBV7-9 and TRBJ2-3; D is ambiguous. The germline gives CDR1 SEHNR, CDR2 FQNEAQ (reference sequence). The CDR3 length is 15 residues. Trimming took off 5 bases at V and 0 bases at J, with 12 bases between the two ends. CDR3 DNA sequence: TGTGCCAGCAGCCCTTCCTCGGTTAGCACAGATACGCAGTATTTT. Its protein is CASSPSSVSTDTQYF.

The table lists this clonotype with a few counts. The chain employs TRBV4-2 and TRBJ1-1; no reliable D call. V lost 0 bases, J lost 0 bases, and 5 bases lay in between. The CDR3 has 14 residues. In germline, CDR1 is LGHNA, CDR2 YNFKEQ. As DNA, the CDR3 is TGTGCCAGCAGCCAAGAGCATCTGAACACTGAAGCTTTCTTT. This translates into CASSQEHLNTEAFF.

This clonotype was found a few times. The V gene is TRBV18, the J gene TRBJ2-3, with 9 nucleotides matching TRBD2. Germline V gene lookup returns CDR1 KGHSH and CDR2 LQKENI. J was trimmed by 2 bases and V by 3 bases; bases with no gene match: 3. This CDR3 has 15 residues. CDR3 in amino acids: CASSPRLAATDTQYF. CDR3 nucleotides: TGTGCCAGCTCACCTAGACTAGCGGCCACAGATACGCAGTATTTT.

CDR3: CASSPGQSYGYTF. Written as DNA, the CDR3 is TGTGCCAGCAGTCCCGGACAGAGCTATGGCTACACCTTC. The chain carries TRBV6-5 and TRBJ1-2; a weak D match, TRBD1 (6 bases). CDR1 MNHEY and CDR2 SVGAGI come from the germline V gene. Trimming removed 5 bases from V and 4 bases from J, with 11 bases in between. The CDR3 spans 13 residues.

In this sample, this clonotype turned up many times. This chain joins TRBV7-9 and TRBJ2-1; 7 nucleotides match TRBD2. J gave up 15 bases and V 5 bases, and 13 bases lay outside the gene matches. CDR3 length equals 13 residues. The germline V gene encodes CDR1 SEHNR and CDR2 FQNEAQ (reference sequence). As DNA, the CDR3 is TGTGCCAGCAGCCCCGGTGGACTAGTAGTTCTGTTCTTC. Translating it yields CASSPGGLVVLFF.